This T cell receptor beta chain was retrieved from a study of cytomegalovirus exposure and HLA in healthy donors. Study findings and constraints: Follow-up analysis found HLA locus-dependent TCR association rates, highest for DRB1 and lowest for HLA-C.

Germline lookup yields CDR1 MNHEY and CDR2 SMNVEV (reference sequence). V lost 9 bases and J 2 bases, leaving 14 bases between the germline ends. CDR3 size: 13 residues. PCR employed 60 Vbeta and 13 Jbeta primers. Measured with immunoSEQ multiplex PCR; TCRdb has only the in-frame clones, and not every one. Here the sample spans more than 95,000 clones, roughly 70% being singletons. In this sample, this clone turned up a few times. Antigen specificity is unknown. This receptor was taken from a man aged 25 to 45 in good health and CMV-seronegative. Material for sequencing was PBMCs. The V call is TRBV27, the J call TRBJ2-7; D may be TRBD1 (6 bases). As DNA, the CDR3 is TGTGCCAGTTCCAGGGGCAGCGCCTACGAGCAGTACTTC. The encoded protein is CASSRGSAYEQYF.